What follows describes a single T cell receptor (beta chain). Trimming removed 4 bases from V and 5 bases from J, with 18 bases in between. Germline-derived CDR1 and CDR2 are LNHDA and SQIVND (reference sequence). The CDR3 contains 15 residues. The record originates from a study of shared clonotypes between healthy human individuals. Profiled with immunoSEQ multiplex PCR; TCRdb holds only in-frame clones, not every one. This sample carries over 700,000 clones, roughly two thirds of them seen once, and the ten largest clones take under 2%. The chain recombines TRBV19 with TRBJ2-7; D unclear. This sequence originates from a woman aged 25 to 39 in good health. Source material: memory CD4+ T cells sorted from blood. Subset: CD45RA-negative fraction. The CDR3 region is CASSKVALPSHEQYF. For the CDR3, the DNA is TGTGCCAGTAGTAAGGTGGCATTGCCGTCCCACGAGCAGTACTTC.